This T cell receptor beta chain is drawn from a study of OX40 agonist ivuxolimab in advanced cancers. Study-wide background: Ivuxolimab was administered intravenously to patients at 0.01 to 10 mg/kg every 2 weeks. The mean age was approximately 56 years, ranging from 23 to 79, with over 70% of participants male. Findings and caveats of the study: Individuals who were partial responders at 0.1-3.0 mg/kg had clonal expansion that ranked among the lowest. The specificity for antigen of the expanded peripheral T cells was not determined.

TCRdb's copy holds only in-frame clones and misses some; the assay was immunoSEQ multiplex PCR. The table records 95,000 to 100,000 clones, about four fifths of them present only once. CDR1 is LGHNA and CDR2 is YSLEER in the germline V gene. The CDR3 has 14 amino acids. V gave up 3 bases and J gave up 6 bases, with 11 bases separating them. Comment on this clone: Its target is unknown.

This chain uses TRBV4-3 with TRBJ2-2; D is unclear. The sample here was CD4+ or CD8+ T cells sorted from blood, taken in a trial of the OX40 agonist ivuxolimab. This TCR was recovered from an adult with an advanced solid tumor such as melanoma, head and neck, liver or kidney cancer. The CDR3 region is CASSHDPGAGELFF. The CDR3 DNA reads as TGCGCCAGCAGCCACGACCCCGGAGCCGGGGAGCTGTTTTTT.